This T cell receptor beta chain was retrieved from a study of blood T cell repertoires in COVID-19. In this sample, this clone turned up a few times. This table comes from immunoSEQ multiplex PCR, and its TCRdb copy is limited to in-frame clones, with some not included. Of 130,000 or so clones in the sample, approximately 86% were seen once. V lost 3 bases and J lost 5, with 7 bases in between. Germline values: CDR1 MNHEY, CDR2 SVGAGI. The CDR3 loop spans 13 amino acids. This receptor was taken from a woman in her sixties with acute or convalescent COVID-19. Sequencing was carried out using peripheral blood. The rearrangement uses TRBV6-5 and TRBJ2-2; the D gene is possibly TRBD1 (5 bases). CDR3 protein: CASSYSGTGELFF. DNA of the CDR3: TGTGCCAGCAGTTATTCAGGGACCGGGGAGCTGTTTTTT.